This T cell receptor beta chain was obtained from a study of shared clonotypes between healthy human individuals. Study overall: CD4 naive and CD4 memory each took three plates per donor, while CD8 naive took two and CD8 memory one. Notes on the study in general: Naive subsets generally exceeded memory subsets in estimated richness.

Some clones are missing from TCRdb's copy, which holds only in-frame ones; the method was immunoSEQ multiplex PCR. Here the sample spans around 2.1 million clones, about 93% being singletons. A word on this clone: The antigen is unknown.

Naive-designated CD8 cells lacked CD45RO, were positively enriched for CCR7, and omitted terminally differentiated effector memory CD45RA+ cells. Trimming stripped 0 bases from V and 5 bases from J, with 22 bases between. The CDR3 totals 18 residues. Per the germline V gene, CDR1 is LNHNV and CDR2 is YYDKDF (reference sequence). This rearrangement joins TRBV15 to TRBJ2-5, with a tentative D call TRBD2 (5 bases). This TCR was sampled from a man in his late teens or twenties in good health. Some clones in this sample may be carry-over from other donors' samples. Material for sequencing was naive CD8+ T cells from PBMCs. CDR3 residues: CATSRDSQSEGASETQYF. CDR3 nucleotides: TGTGCCACCAGCAGAGACAGTCAAAGCGAGGGAGCCAGCGAGACCCAGTACTTC.